This TCR beta chain originates from a study of control samples from healthy donors and cancer patients. The table came from immunoSEQ multiplex PCR; TCRdb's copy has only in-frame clones and leaves some out. The repertoire consists of almost 90,000 clones, with about 89% occurring once and the leading ten covering 21%. V lost 9 bases to trimming and J lost 2 bases; unmatched junction nucleotides: 14. This CDR3 is built from 16 residues. The rearrangement joins TRBV6-7 to TRBJ2-7; 9 bases match TRBD1. TRBV6-7 is an ORF, and what it does is uncertain. This receptor was obtained from a man aged 25-45 years in good health. Sequencing was done on a sample of blood. CDR3 coding DNA: TGTGCCAGGTGGGACAGGGATAACAACAAAACCTACGAGCAGTACTTC. Its protein is CARWDRDNNKTYEQYF.